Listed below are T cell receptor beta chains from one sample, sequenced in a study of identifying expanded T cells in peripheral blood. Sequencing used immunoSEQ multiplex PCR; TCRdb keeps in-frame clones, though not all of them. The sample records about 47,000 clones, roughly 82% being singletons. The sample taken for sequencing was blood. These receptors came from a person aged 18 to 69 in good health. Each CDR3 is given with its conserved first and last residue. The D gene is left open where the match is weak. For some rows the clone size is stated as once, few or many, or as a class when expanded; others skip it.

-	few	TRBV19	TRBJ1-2	CASSMGRAQGYTF	TGTGCCAGTAGTATGGGCAGGGCACAAGGCTACACCTTC
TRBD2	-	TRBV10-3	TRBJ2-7	CATSTSGYYEQYF	TGTGCCACCTCGACTAGCGGCTACTACGAGCAGTACTTC
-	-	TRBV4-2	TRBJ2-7	CASSQAGQSYEQYF	TGTGCCAGCAGCCAAGCAGGGCAATCCTACGAGCAGTACTTC
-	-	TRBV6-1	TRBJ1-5	CASRGDRSNQPQHF	TGTGCCAGCAGGGGAGACAGGTCCAATCAGCCCCAGCATTTT
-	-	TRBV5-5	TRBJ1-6	CASQGNSPLHF	TGTGCCAGCCAAGGGAATTCACCCCTCCACTTT
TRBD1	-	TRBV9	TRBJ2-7	CASSVGDRGLLVNEQYF	TGTGCCAGCAGCGTAGGGGACAGGGGGCTCCTGGTCAACGAGCAGTACTTC
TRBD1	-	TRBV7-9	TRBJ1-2	CASSLAQGASHGYTF	TGTGCCAGCAGCTTAGCTCAGGGGGCATCGCATGGCTACACCTTC
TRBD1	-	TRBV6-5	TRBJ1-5	CASSTGGGSNQPQHF	TGTGCCAGCAGTACAGGGGGCGGGAGCAATCAGCCCCAGCATTTT
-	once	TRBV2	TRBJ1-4	CASGAGSYNEKLFF	TGTGCCAGCGGGGCAGGAAGCTATAATGAAAAACTGTTTTTT
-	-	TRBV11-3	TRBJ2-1	CASSLSSHNEQFF	TGTGCCAGCAGCTTGAGCTCTCACAATGAGCAGTTCTTC